This is a list of T cell receptor beta chains from one sample in a study of CD8+CD57+ T cells in acquired aplastic anemia. TCRdb called the reads again in MiXCR, with one record for every CDR3 protein. The sample comprises 250,000 to 350,000 distinct CDR3 sequences, roughly 50% of which are singletons, and 6.5% to 10% rests with the top ten. The sequenced sample was sorted CD4+, CD8+, or CD8+CD57+ T cells (not recorded which) from PBMCs. These receptors were obtained from a human donor with severe aplastic anemia or a healthy control (not recorded which). CDR3s include the opening cysteine and the closing phenylalanine or tryptophan.

>TRBV9|TRBJ2-5
CASSVEGGVETQYF
>TRBV2|TRBJ1-3
CASRGESSGNTIYF
>TRBV6-2/TRBV6-3|TRBJ1-5
CASSYGRDQPQHF
>TRBV19|TRBJ1-2
CASSIVGTYGYTF
>TRBV3-1|TRBJ1-6
CASSQEVRGYNSPLHF
>TRBV12-3/TRBV12-4|TRBJ1-5
CASSFGQAVGQPQHF
>TRBV20-1|TRBJ2-7
CSARVVNGNEQYF
>TRBV5-1|TRBJ1-3
CASRKDPGISGNTIYF
>TRBV7-3|TRBJ2-1
CASSPHPSYEQFF
>TRBV3-1|TRBJ1-3
CASSLGSGNTIYF
>TRBV7-2|TRBJ2-1
CASSPTGTQGDEQFF
>TRBV20-1|TRBJ1-2
CSARDCPENYGYTF
>TRBV4-1|TRBJ1-5
CASSQYENQPQHF
>TRBV5-1|TRBJ2-2
CASSLKVTSNTGELFF
>TRBV6-2/TRBV6-3|TRBJ2-5
CATRATTGKTQHF
>TRBV20-1|TRBJ2-7
CSALTRTISSYEQYF